The clone carrying this TCR beta chain was detected a few times. The antigen is undetermined. These data come from a study of PD-1 blockade in classical Hodgkin lymphoma. Study-wide points: It was reported that newly diagnosed patients had less baseline TCR diversity than healthy donors. At C4D1, TCR diversity had climbed significantly for CD4+ cells, though not for CD8+ cells. Patients who responded completely had about the same baseline diversity as newly diagnosed patients.

Using immunoSEQ multiplex PCR, the repertoire was profiled, and TCRdb retains in-frame clones only, with some absent. The table records under 100,000 clones, around four fifths of them present only once. Trimming left V 6 bases short and J 0 bases short, with 11 bases between. This CDR3 is 15 amino acids long. The germline gives CDR1 SNHLY, CDR2 FYNNEI. The patients all showed relapse after autologous stem cell transplantation, while their brentuximab vedotin exposure varied. Best responses were complete response, partial response or progressive disease. This sequence was found in a human donor with classical Hodgkin lymphoma. This chain joins TRBV2 and TRBJ1-4; D possibly corresponds to TRBD1 (5 bases). This specimen consisted of peripheral blood mononuclear cells (PBMCs), obtained at baseline. The CDR3 DNA follows: TGTGCCAGCAGGGGGACGGTTGCAACTAATGAAAAACTGTTTTTT. Translated: CASRGTVATNEKLFF.